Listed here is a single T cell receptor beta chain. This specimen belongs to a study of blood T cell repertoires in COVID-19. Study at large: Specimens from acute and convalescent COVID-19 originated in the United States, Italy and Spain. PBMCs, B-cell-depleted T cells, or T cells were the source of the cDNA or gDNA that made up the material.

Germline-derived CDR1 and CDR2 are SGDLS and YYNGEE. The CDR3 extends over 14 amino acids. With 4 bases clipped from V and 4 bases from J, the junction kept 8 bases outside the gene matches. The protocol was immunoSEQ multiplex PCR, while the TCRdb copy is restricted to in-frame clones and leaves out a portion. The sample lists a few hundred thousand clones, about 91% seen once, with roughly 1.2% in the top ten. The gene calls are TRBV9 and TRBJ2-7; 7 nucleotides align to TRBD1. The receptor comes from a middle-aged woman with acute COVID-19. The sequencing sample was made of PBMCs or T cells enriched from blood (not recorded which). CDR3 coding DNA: TGTGCCAGCAGCACCCAGGACAGGTCATACGAGCAGTACTTC. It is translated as CASSTQDRSYEQYF.